Following are 3 T cell receptor beta chains from one sample sequenced in a study of shared clonotypes between healthy human individuals. This table comes from immunoSEQ multiplex PCR, and its TCRdb copy is limited to in-frame clones, with some not included. The sample lists more than 2,000,000 clones, 85% to 95% occurring once. Sample: naive CD4+ T cells sorted from blood. Subset specified: CD45RA+ positively selected. These receptors all stem from a young man in good health.

The chain carries TRBV29-1 and TRBJ2-5; D may be TRBD1 or TRBD2 (6 bases each). The DNA end is more similar to TRBJ2-7, so the J call may be wrong. The CDR3 extends over 13 amino acids. Germline assignment: CDR1 SQVTM and CDR2 ANQGSEA. The CDR3 spells CSVEIGRGGEQYF. Here the CDR3 DNA reads TGCAGCGTTGAAATCGGCAGGGGAGGCGAGCAGTACTTC.

The V call is TRBV19, the J call TRBJ1-2, with D uncertain. Trimming removed 5 bases at V and 1 base at J, with 8 bases between. Germline assignment: CDR1 LNHDA and CDR2 SQIVND (reference sequence). CDR3 length: 13 residues. The CDR3 protein is CASSASYNYGYTF. Here the CDR3 DNA reads TGTGCCAGTAGTGCCAGTTATAACTATGGCTACACCTTC.

The chain employs TRBV4-3 and TRBJ2-3; 9 bases align to TRBD2. The CDR3 is 20 amino acids. Germline V gene data show CDR1 as LGHNA and CDR2 as YSLEER. V shed 0 bases and J 1 base; nucleotides not matched to a gene: 14. CDR3 DNA sequence: TGCGCCAGCAGCCAAGATGTCGTAAGCGGGAGGCCCACTCGCACAGATACGCAGTATTTT. Translation gives CASSQDVVSGRPTRTDTQYF.